What follows is one T cell receptor beta chain and its context. Its cognate antigen is unknown. This sample was taken from a study of cytomegalovirus exposure and HLA in healthy donors. Notes on the study in general: A list of around 150 TCR beta chains associated with cytomegalovirus was given.

The PCR was carried out with 60 Vbeta primers and 13 Jbeta primers. This table comes from immunoSEQ multiplex PCR, and its TCRdb copy is limited to in-frame clones, with some not included. This table has about 200,000 clones, about 88% appearing once. V shed 7 bases and J 6 bases; nucleotides not matched to a gene: 5. From germline, CDR1 is DFQATT and CDR2 SNEGSKA (reference sequence). The CDR3 contains 11 residues. The TCR comes from a woman aged 30 to 39 in good health and CMV-seronegative. The specimen sequenced was PBMCs. The chain couples TRBV20-1 to TRBJ1-2; 7 bases line up with TRBD1. The CDR3: CSEGTDNGYTF. For the CDR3, the DNA is TGCAGTGAAGGGACAGACAATGGCTACACCTTC.